These 16 T cell receptor beta chains came from one sample sequenced in a study of blood T cell repertoires in COVID-19. Using immunoSEQ multiplex PCR, the repertoire was profiled, and TCRdb retains in-frame clones only, with some absent. The sample contains 400,000 or so clones, 90% of which appear only once. The specimen was PBMCs or T cells enriched from blood (not recorded which). The receptors come from a man aged 18 to 35 who had recovered from COVID-19.

The chain couples TRBV19 to TRBJ2-1, with 7 bases that match TRBD2. The J segment lost 2 bases and the V segment lost 5 bases, leaving 9 bases of the junction unmatched. This CDR3 has 16 amino acids. Germline CDR1 is LNHDA and CDR2 is SQIVND (reference sequence). CDR3 in DNA: TGTGCCAGTAGTCAGCGTTCTGCGGGAGCCTACAATGAGCAGTTCTTC. Translated: CASSQRSAGAYNEQFF.

J is TRBJ1-4 and V is TRBV9; D gene uncertain. Trimming shortened V by 4 bases and J by 8 bases, and 18 bases separated the two germline ends. The CDR3 is 15 amino acids. Germline CDR1 SGDLS, CDR2 YYNGEE. The DNA for the CDR3 is TGTGCCAGCAGCTCTGACCCCCCGGGGAGGGAAAAACTGTTTTTT. Translating gives CASSSDPPGREKLFF.

The chain has TRBV2 and TRBJ2-1; D possibly corresponds to TRBD2 (6 bases). The CDR3 covers 13 residues. The germline CDR1 and CDR2 sequences are SNHLY and FYNNEI. V shed 6 bases and J shed 6 bases, with 12 bases lying between them. The CDR3: CASRDPGANEQFF. The CDR3 region has the DNA TGTGCCAGCAGGGATCCGGGAGCCAATGAGCAGTTCTTC.

This sequence joins TRBV10-3 and TRBJ1-1, with D maybe TRBD1 (5 bases). The CDR3 loop spans 11 amino acids. The V and J ends lost 3 bases and 11 bases respectively, with 10 bases between them. The germline V gene encodes CDR1 ENHRY and CDR2 SYGVKD. In nucleotides, the CDR3 is TGTGCCATCAGTGATAGGGGCTTTGCTTTCTTT. Protein product: CAISDRGFAFF.

The chain combines TRBV6-5 with TRBJ1-1; D ambiguous. The CDR3 loop spans 15 amino acids. The V end was cut by 8 bases, the J end by 0 bases, with 16 bases between. Germline V gene lookup returns CDR1 MNHEY and CDR2 SVGAGI. The CDR3 sequence: CASGRPGGMNTEAFF. In DNA form, the CDR3 reads TGTGCCAGCGGGCGGCCGGGAGGCATGAACACTGAAGCTTTCTTT.

The V gene is TRBV9, the J gene TRBJ2-3; TRBD1 matches 8 bases. The CDR3 is made up of 14 amino acids. V gave up 3 bases and J gave up 3 bases; unmatched junction bases: 3. The germline CDR1 and CDR2 sequences are SGDLS and YYNGEE. The CDR3 region has the DNA TGTGCCAGCAGCGGCCGGGACAGGACAGATACGCAGTATTTT. It specifies CASSGRDRTDTQYF.

This clone was observed a single time. The rearrangement uses TRBV3-1 (or the pseudogene TRBV3-2) and TRBJ2-5, with D unresolved. Trimming removed 1 base at V and 7 bases at J, with 10 bases between. The CDR3 has 13 amino acids. The germline gives CDR1 LGHDT, CDR2 YNNKEL (reference sequence). The CDR3 sequence: CASSQGRRGTQYF. The CDR3 bases are TGTGCCAGCAGCCAAGGGCGCCGAGGGACCCAGTACTTC.

The chain couples TRBV5-4 to TRBJ1-2; D ambiguous. The CDR3 sequence is 13 residues long. V lost 4 bases and J 7 bases, leaving 14 bases between the germline ends. Germline loops: CDR1 SGHNT, CDR2 YYREEE (reference sequence). CDR3 protein: CASSQTGNTGYTF. The CDR3, as DNA: TGTGCCAGCAGCCAAACGGGTAATACTGGCTACACCTTC. The variable domain in full, with the rest retrieved from reference TRBV5-4 and TRBJ1-2, is ETGVTQSPTHLIKTRGQQVTLRCSSQSGHNTVSWYQQALGQGPQFIFQYYREEENGRGNFPPRFSGLQFPNYSSELNVNALELDDSALYLCASSQTGNTGYTFGSGTRLTVV.

V usage is TRBV10-2 and J usage is TRBJ1-4; D unresolved. CDR3 length: 15 amino acids. Germline CDR1 WSHSY, CDR2 SAAADI. Trimming removed 3 bases from V and 4 bases from J, with 12 bases in between. CDR3 DNA sequence: TGCGCCAGCAGTGACCGCGCCGGGAATAATGAAAAACTGTTTTTT. Its protein is CASSDRAGNNEKLFF.

The rearrangement joins TRBV2 to TRBJ1-2, with D perhaps TRBD1 (5 bases). Deletions cut 5 bases from V and 0 bases from J, with 13 bases between. This CDR3 contains 15 residues. The V gene's germline CDR1 is SNHLY and CDR2 FYNNEI. CDR3 loop: CASSLRQPTNYGYTF. The CDR3 DNA reads TGTGCCAGCAGTCTTCGACAGCCGACTAACTATGGCTACACCTTC.

This clone was counted a single time. The DNA for the CDR3 is TGTGCCAGTAGTGGTTGGGACAGGGGGTACAAGACCCAGTACTTC. This codes for CASSGWDRGYKTQYF. The rearrangement links TRBV19 to TRBJ2-5, with 11 bases fitting TRBD1. J lost 6 bases, V lost 5 bases, and 8 bases had no gene match. The CDR3 is 15 residues long. Per germline, CDR1 LNHDA and CDR2 SQIVND (reference sequence).

The chain recombines TRBV28 with TRBJ1-3; 9 positions agree with TRBD1. Germline trimming cut 6 bases from V and 4 bases from J; bases unmatched to any gene: 4. Germline V gene data show CDR1 as MDHEN and CDR2 as SYDVKM. This CDR3 comprises 14 residues. CDR3: CASRLTGGGNTIYF. CDR3 DNA sequence: TGTGCCAGCAGACTTACAGGGGGCGGAAACACCATATATTTT.

A few counts support this clone. V usage is TRBV27 and J usage is TRBJ1-1; 7 bases fit TRBD1. Germline loops: CDR1 MNHEY, CDR2 SMNVEV (reference sequence). The CDR3 has 13 amino acids. J was trimmed by 4 bases and V by 7 bases; bases with no gene match: 6. CDR3: CASTNPGGTEAFF. CDR3 DNA: TGTGCCAGCACCAACCCAGGGGGCACTGAAGCTTTCTTT.

The genes are TRBV7-8 and TRBJ2-1, with 7 bases fitting TRBD2. The CDR3 contains 15 residues. After removal of 4 bases from V and 3 bases from J, the junction contained 6 bases not matched to a gene. Germline CDR1 is SGHVS and CDR2 is FQNEAQ. DNA of the CDR3: TGTGCCAGCAGCTGGGGAGGGTCGGGCTACAATGAGCAGTTCTTC. This encodes CASSWGGSGYNEQFF.

The chain links TRBV7-2 to TRBJ2-4, with D possibly matching TRBD1 (7 bases). From germline, CDR1 is SGHTA and CDR2 FQGNSA. Trimming left V 5 bases short and J 5 bases short, with 19 bases between. The CDR3 has 16 amino acids. This chain's CDR3 is CASSQGQAGGENIQYF. CDR3 bases: TGTGCCAGCAGCCAAGGACAGGCCGGGGGCGAAAACATTCAGTACTTC.

The rearrangement links TRBV7-9 to TRBJ1-1, with a tentative D call TRBD1 (5 bases). CDR3 length equals 12 residues. Germline V lookup: CDR1 SEHNR, CDR2 FQNEAQ (reference sequence). Trimming took off 4 bases at V and 8 bases at J, with 11 bases between the two ends. CDR3 in amino acids: CASSYSKGEAFF. The CDR3 nucleotides read TGTGCCAGCAGCTACAGTAAGGGGGAAGCTTTCTTT.